This TCR beta chain was retrieved from a study of CD4+ T cells in melanoma. This CDR3 comprises 13 residues. Looked up from germline, CDR1 is SGHAT and CDR2 is FQDESV (reference sequence). Deletions cut 5 bases from V and 7 bases from J, with 9 bases between. Sequenced by immunoSEQ multiplex PCR; TCRdb stores in-frame clones only, minus some. The data show 10,000 to 12,000 clones, 60% to 75% seen once. The chain combines TRBV11-1 with TRBJ1-6; D call uncertain. Source material: cells from a culture (not recorded whether cultured in vitro). This TCR was recovered from a human donor with melanoma. DNA of the CDR3: TGTGCCAGCAGCCGACTGGGAAATTCACCCCTCCACTTT. Translated, it gives CASSRLGNSPLHF.